This is a list of T cell receptor beta chains from one sample in a study of blood T cell repertoires in COVID-19. Generated by immunoSEQ multiplex PCR, the TCRdb table keeps only in-frame clones and is missing some. Of 150,000 to 200,000 clones listed, roughly three quarters are singletons. The sample consisted of PBMCs or T cells enriched from blood (not recorded which). Receptors originate from a woman in her forties or fifties with acute COVID-19. Both conserved end residues are part of each CDR3. D genes are given only for firm matches. Some rows have no size entry. The others give once, few or many, or a class for an expanded clone.

clone size	V gene	CDR3 length	J gene	D gene	CDR3 DNA	CDR3 protein
NA	TRBV7-9	13	TRBJ1-4	TRBD1	TGTGCCAGCAGCCCTAGACAGGGGGAAAAACTGTTTTTT	CASSPRQGEKLFF
NA	TRBV7-6	14	TRBJ2-5	TRBD1	TGTGCCAGCAGCTTAGGGACAGGGGGAGAGACCCAGTACTTC	CASSLGTGGETQYF
few	TRBV7-2	13	TRBJ2-3	NA	TGTGCCAGCAGCTTGATGCGAGGGGATACGCAGTATTTT	CASSLMRGDTQYF
few	TRBV28	15	TRBJ1-4	NA	TGTGCCAGCAGCCCTGGGGGCAGGGTAAATGAAAAACTGTTTTTT	CASSPGGRVNEKLFF
NA	TRBV5-1	13	TRBJ1-6	NA	TGCGCCAGCAGCTTGGCCAGTAATTCACCCCTCCACTTT	CASSLASNSPLHF
NA	TRBV7-2	15	TRBJ2-1	NA	TGTGCCAGCAGCTTAGTGGTGACTAGAGGAAATGAGCAGTTCTTC	CASSLVVTRGNEQFF
NA	TRBV3-1/TRBV3-2	14	TRBJ1-5	NA	TGTGCCAGCAGTAAAAGAGGGAGCAATCAGCCCCAGCATTTT	CASSKRGSNQPQHF
NA	TRBV7-3	16	TRBJ2-5	TRBD2	TGTGCCAGCAGCCCCGGGACTAGCGGGGGGGCGGGGACCCAGTACTTC	CASSPGTSGGAGTQYF
NA	TRBV4-2	14	TRBJ1-2	NA	TGTGCCAGCAGCCAAGAGGCAGGGGACTATGGCTACACCTTC	CASSQEAGDYGYTF
NA	TRBV28	15	TRBJ1-6	NA	TGTGCCAGCGGGGGATCCGGGACAAATAATTCACCCCTCCACTTT	CASGGSGTNNSPLHF
few	TRBV6-1	15	TRBJ2-2	TRBD2	TGTGCCAGCAGTGAAGGGCTAGCGGACACCGGGGAGCTGTTTTTT	CASSEGLADTGELFF
few	TRBV28	13	TRBJ1-2	NA	TGTGCCAGCAGTACCCCTCCGCGATATGGCTACACCTTC	CASSTPPRYGYTF
few	TRBV5-4	18	TRBJ2-6	NA	TGTGCCAGCACAAATCCGGGGGGCTTGAGCTCTGGGGCCAACGTCCTGACTTTC	CASTNPGGLSSGANVLTF
NA	TRBV7-8	13	TRBJ1-5	NA	TGTGCCAGCAGCGTCGGGGGTTATCAGCCCCAGCATTTT	CASSVGGYQPQHF
NA	TRBV4-1	17	TRBJ1-6	TRBD1	TGCGCCAGCAGCCAACTCCTTCCGGGACAGGGGAATTCACCCCTCCACTTT	CASSQLLPGQGNSPLHF
once	TRBV30	14	TRBJ1-6	NA	TGTGCCTGGAAAGGGCAGGGGATAGGGTCACCCCTCCACTTT	CAWKGQGIGSPLHF
NA	TRBV5-1	15	TRBJ2-1	TRBD2	TGCGCCAGCAGCTTGCGGACTAGCGGTTACAATGAGCAGTTCTTC	CASSLRTSGYNEQFF
once	TRBV5-6	14	TRBJ1-2	NA	TGTGCCAGCAGCCCGCCACAGGGTGTCTATGGCTACACCTTC	CASSPPQGVYGYTF
few	TRBV2	14	TRBJ1-1	TRBD1	TGTGCCAGCAGTCGACGGGCGGGGACAGAGGGAGCGTTCTTT	CASSRRAGTEGAFF
NA	TRBV5-4	14	TRBJ1-2	NA	TGTGCCAGCAGCTTAACAGGGCAAGGCTATGGCTACACCTTC	CASSLTGQGYGYTF
NA	TRBV29-1	14	TRBJ1-4	NA	TGCAGCGTTGTAGGGGGAGGGAGTGGCGAAAAACTGTTTTTT	CSVVGGGSGEKLFF
NA	TRBV10-1	17	TRBJ1-2	NA	TGCGCCAGCAGTGAGTCCGGACAAGGCCCTCCCTTCTATGGCTACACCTTC	CASSESGQGPPFYGYTF
few	TRBV19	15	TRBJ1-5	NA	TGTGCCAGTAGTATGGCAGGGAGGGGCAATCAGCCCCAGCATTTT	CASSMAGRGNQPQHF